This T cell receptor beta chain was profiled in a study of Graves' ophthalmopathy and Graves' hyperthyroidism. Study overall: At the time of initial diagnosis and before any treatment, peripheral blood was collected. Study-wide findings and caveats: Thyroid clonotypes that were expanded above 0.001 frequency mostly also appeared in blood.

Patients were left out if they had other autoimmune diseases, uncontrolled infections, pregnancy or lactation. Around 9.9 ml of fresh blood yielded the PBMCs by density gradient. Germline-derived CDR1 and CDR2 are MRHNA and SNTAGT. This CDR3 region has 15 residues. This clonotype was recorded many times. Antigen specificity is unknown. The junction departs from germline at one end; a sequencing error may be responsible. RNA transcripts yielded amplified TCR beta CDR3 regions. The first round was an RT-PCR with HTBI primers, and the second round was a multiplex PCR. TCRdb fed the multiplex PCR reads into MiXCR, producing one record per CDR3 protein. The table lists about 150,000 distinct CDR3 sequences, more than 30% of them singletons.

This sequence was found in a woman in her 40s with Graves' ophthalmopathy. The chain carries TRBV6-4 and TRBJ1-6; D unresolved. Material for sequencing was peripheral blood. CDR3 protein: CASSEIWTGNSPPHF. CDR3 DNA: TGTGCCAGCAGTGAAATCTGGACGGGCAATTCACCCCCCCACTTT.